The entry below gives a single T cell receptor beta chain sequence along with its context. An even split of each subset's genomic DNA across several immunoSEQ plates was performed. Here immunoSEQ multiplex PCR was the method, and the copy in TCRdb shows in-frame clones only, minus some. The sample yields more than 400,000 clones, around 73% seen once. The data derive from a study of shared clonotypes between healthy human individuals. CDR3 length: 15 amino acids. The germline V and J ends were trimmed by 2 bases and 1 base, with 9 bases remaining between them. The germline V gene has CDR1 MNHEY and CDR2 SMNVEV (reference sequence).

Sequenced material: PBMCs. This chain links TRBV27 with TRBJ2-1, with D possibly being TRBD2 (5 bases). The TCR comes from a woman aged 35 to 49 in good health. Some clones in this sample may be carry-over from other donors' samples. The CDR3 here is CASSLGRGSYNEQFF. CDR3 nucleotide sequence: TGTGCCAGCAGTTTAGGGAGAGGGTCCTACAATGAGCAGTTCTTC.